Below are 23 T cell receptor beta chains sequenced from a single sample in a study of blood T cell repertoires in COVID-19. The method was immunoSEQ multiplex PCR; TCRdb's version includes in-frame clones alone and lacks a portion of them. The profile covers a few hundred thousand clones, with roughly 89% appearing a single time and 8.5% to 10% taken by the ten largest. Sequencing used PBMCs or T cells enriched from blood (not recorded which). The source is a woman under 30 who had recovered from COVID-19.

This sequence joins TRBV28 and TRBJ1-2, with D tentatively TRBD1 (5 bases). Germline CDR1 MDHEN, CDR2 SYDVKM. The germline V and J ends were trimmed by 10 bases and 1 base, with 10 bases remaining between them. The CDR3 extends over 12 amino acids. CDR3 amino acids: CAIQGLNYGYTF. The CDR3 nucleotides are TGTGCCATCCAGGGACTTAACTATGGCTACACCTTC.

This sequence joins TRBV4-3 and TRBJ2-2; 11 positions agree with TRBD1. V shed 4 bases, J shed 3 bases, and the junction held 7 bases outside the gene matches. Germline V CDR1 and CDR2: LGHNA, YSLEER. This CDR3 has 17 amino acids. In DNA, the CDR3 is TGCGCCAGCAGCCCTTATCGGGACAGGGGGGACACCGGGGAGCTGTTTTTT. Its protein is CASSPYRDRGDTGELFF.

This sequence joins TRBV7-2 and TRBJ2-5, with 10 bases aligning to TRBD2. The length of the CDR3 is 16 residues. From germline, CDR1 is SGHTA and CDR2 FQGNSA. The trim removed 1 base at V and 5 bases at J, leaving 7 bases unmatched. This CDR3 is CASSLDLSGGDETQYF. Written as DNA, the CDR3 is TGTGCCAGCAGCTTAGATCTGAGCGGGGGGGACGAGACCCAGTACTTC.

The table lists this clone with a count of one. This rearrangement joins TRBV18 to TRBJ1-1; tentatively, D is TRBD1 (6 bases). CDR3 size: 12 residues. CDR1 KGHSH and CDR2 LQKENI come from the germline V gene. With 6 bases removed from V and 7 bases from J, the gap between germline ends came to 12 bases. CDR3 in DNA: TGTGCCAGCTCCCCGACAGGAGGTGAAGCTTTCTTT. Translating gives CASSPTGGEAFF.

V and J are TRBV18 and TRBJ2-5; maybe TRBD1 (5 bases). The CDR3 is made up of 14 amino acids. Trimming removed 6 bases at V and 4 bases at J, with 15 bases between. The V gene's germline CDR1 is KGHSH and CDR2 LQKENI. As DNA, the CDR3 is TGTGCCAGCTCCCGGACAATGGCAGGAGAGACCCAGTACTTC. Translation: CASSRTMAGETQYF.

The chain carries TRBV7-8 and TRBJ2-3; 9 positions agree with TRBD2. Germline-derived CDR1 and CDR2 are SGHVS and FQNEAQ. The CDR3 extends over 18 amino acids. V lost 1 base, J lost 1 base, and 9 bases stayed unmatched. The CDR3 DNA reads as TGTGCCAGCAGCTTAGGGACCCTAGCGGGGAGCGGCACAGATACGCAGTATTTT. It translates to CASSLGTLAGSGTDTQYF. Supplemented by reference TRBV7-8 and TRBJ2-3, the full variable domain reads GAGVSQSPRYKVAKRGQDVALRCDPISGHVSLFWYQQALGQGPEFLTYFQNEAQLDKSGLPSDRFFAERPEGSVSTLKIQRTQQEDSAVYLCASSLGTLAGSGTDTQYFGPGTRLTVL.

This clone is a singleton in its sample. The chain couples TRBV5-1 to TRBJ2-7, with D maybe TRBD2 (5 bases). The CDR3 totals 13 residues. Germline V gene data show CDR1 as SGHRS and CDR2 as YFSETQ. V lost 0 bases and J lost 5, with 9 bases in between. CDR3 in DNA: TGCGCCAGCAGCTTGGAAGGGCGGGACGAGCAGTACTTC. Translation gives CASSLEGRDEQYF.

The V call is TRBV7-2, the J call TRBJ2-3; TRBD2 matches at 9 bases. This CDR3 has 15 amino acids. Germline CDR1 reads SGHTA; CDR2 reads FQGNSA. V lost 5 bases and J lost 4; bases outside the gene matches: 7. CDR3 in amino acids: CASSPGLAVSDTQYF. The CDR3 nucleotides are TGTGCCAGCAGCCCGGGACTAGCTGTGTCAGATACGCAGTATTTT.

The V gene is TRBV12-3 or TRBV12-4, the J gene TRBJ1-2, with D possibly TRBD1 on 6 matching bases. Trimming removed 3 bases from V and 6 bases from J, with 11 bases in between. The CDR3 contains 13 residues. CDR3 residues: CASSFVSGDGYTF. The CDR3 DNA is TGTGCCAGCAGTTTCGTGTCAGGGGATGGCTACACCTTC.

This chain connects TRBV7-7 to TRBJ2-3; 9 nucleotides align to TRBD2. This CDR3 has 14 residues. From germline, CDR1 is SSHAT and CDR2 FNYEAQ (reference sequence). The V gene end was trimmed by 5 bases and the J gene end by 9 bases; junction bases not matched to a gene: 9. This CDR3 is CASSRDAAGGTQYF. The CDR3 bases are TGTGCCAGCAGCCGAGATGCGGCGGGAGGGACGCAGTATTTT.

J is TRBJ1-2 and V is TRBV19, with 7 nucleotides matching TRBD1. V shed 5 bases, J shed 7 bases, and the junction held 10 bases outside the gene matches. Germline CDR1 reads LNHDA; CDR2 reads SQIVND (reference sequence). CDR3 length equals 14 residues. CDR3 loop: CASSPQTGAVGYTF. The CDR3 DNA is TGTGCCAGTAGTCCCCAAACAGGGGCGGTTGGCTACACCTTC.

The chain couples TRBV13 to TRBJ2-1, with a possible D match to TRBD1 (5 bases). V gave up 3 bases and J gave up 2 bases, with 17 bases separating them. The CDR3 length is 17 residues. Germline CDR1 reads PRHDT; CDR2 reads FYEKMQ (reference sequence). The CDR3 loop is CASSFPKGAVAYNEQFF. The DNA for the CDR3 is TGTGCCAGCAGCTTTCCTAAAGGGGCTGTAGCCTACAATGAGCAGTTCTTC.

This chain connects TRBV28 to TRBJ2-7, with a weak D call TRBD2 (5 bases). Germline CDR1 reads MDHEN; CDR2 reads SYDVKM. This CDR3 has 16 amino acids. Trimming cost V 6 bases and J 2 bases, with 20 bases left between them. CDR3 residues: CASSDPGGSLTYEQYF. CDR3 nucleotides: TGTGCCAGCAGCGACCCGGGTGGGAGTTTAACCTACGAGCAGTACTTC.

This clone was seen just once. V gene TRBV7-9 combines with J gene TRBJ1-6; 7 nucleotides line up with TRBD1. CDR1 is SEHNR, CDR2 FQNEAQ, per germline (reference sequence). V dropped 5 bases and J dropped 2; count of bases not matched to a gene: 9. The CDR3 has 17 residues. CDR3 amino acids: CASSTGDGGAYNSPLHF. The DNA of the CDR3 is TGTGCCAGCAGCACAGGGGACGGCGGGGCCTATAATTCACCCCTCCACTTT.

The gene calls are TRBV28 and TRBJ2-4, with D perhaps matching TRBD1 (6 bases). This CDR3 comprises 14 residues. CDR1 is MDHEN and CDR2 is SYDVKM in the germline V gene. V lost 6 bases to trimming and J lost 8 bases, with 17 bases between them. CDR3 sequence (DNA): TGTGCCAGCAGCTTACAGGGTCGGGTAGACATTCAGTACTTC. Protein product: CASSLQGRVDIQYF.

This clone has a single count. This chain uses TRBV6-5 with TRBJ2-3, with TRBD1 identical over 8 bases. The CDR3 sequence is 13 residues long. Germline CDR1 and CDR2: MNHEY and SVGAGI. Trimming at V came to 6 bases and at J to 2 bases, leaving 1 base not matched to a gene. CDR3 loop: CASRDRATDTQYF. CDR3 sequence (DNA): TGTGCCAGCAGGGACAGGGCCACAGATACGCAGTATTTT.

The chain joins TRBV2 to TRBJ1-2; 11 nucleotides agree with TRBD1. With 8 bases clipped from V and 5 bases from J, the junction kept 4 bases outside the gene matches. The CDR3 consists of 13 residues. Germline V gene sequence: CDR1 SNHLY, CDR2 FYNNEI. CDR3 sequence (DNA): TGTGCCAGCGGACAGGGGGCTGATTATGGCTACACCTTC. Translating gives CASGQGADYGYTF.

The rearrangement joins TRBV29-1 to TRBJ2-1; 11 bases are a match to TRBD2. The germline gives CDR1 SQVTM, CDR2 ANQGSEA. V was pared by 7 bases and J by 4 bases, with 9 bases of the junction left unmatched. The CDR3 spans 15 residues. CDR3 sequence reads: CSASLAGDLYNEQFF. DNA for the CDR3: TGCAGCGCCTCACTAGCGGGAGATCTTTACAATGAGCAGTTCTTC.

J is TRBJ1-2 and V is TRBV9, with 8 bases aligning to TRBD1. The length of the CDR3 is 15 residues. Trimming at V came to 3 bases and at J to 4 bases, leaving 8 bases not matched to a gene. CDR1 is SGDLS and CDR2 is YYNGEE in the germline V gene. CDR3 protein: CASSAGQGITYGYTF. The CDR3 DNA follows: TGTGCCAGCAGCGCCGGACAGGGTATAACCTATGGCTACACCTTC.

This chain uses TRBV25-1 with TRBJ2-2, with a weak D call TRBD2 (6 bases). The V end lost 9 bases, the J end lost 0 bases, and 17 bases lay between the germline ends. The CDR3 sequence is 16 residues long. The germline V gene encodes CDR1 MGHDK and CDR2 SYGVNS. The CDR3 loop reads CASSFGGLTNTGELFF. The CDR3 region has the DNA TGTGCCAGTAGCTTTGGGGGACTGACGAACACCGGGGAGCTGTTTTTT.

The sample holds one count of this clone. The chain has TRBV9 and TRBJ1-2; D unclear. V was trimmed by 4 bases and J by 2 bases, leaving 6 bases between them. This CDR3 is built from 12 residues. Germline V gives CDR1 SGDLS, CDR2 YYNGEE. CDR3 nucleotide sequence: TGTGCCAGCAGCACGGGGAACTATGGCTACACCTTC. Its translation: CASSTGNYGYTF.

This chain connects TRBV24-1 to TRBJ2-2; TRBD2 matches 11 bases. The CDR3 length is 19 residues. Trimming cost V 0 bases and J 0 bases; bases outside gene matches: 5. Per the germline V gene, CDR1 is KGHDR and CDR2 is SFDVKD. CDR3 nucleotides: TGTGCCACCAGTGATTTGGTCCTAGCGGGAGGTACGAACACCGGGGAGCTGTTTTTT. This encodes CATSDLVLAGGTNTGELFF.

J is TRBJ2-3 and V is TRBV15, with 9 bases matching TRBD2. Trimming removed 3 bases from V and 9 bases from J; junction bases left unmatched: 7. Per germline, CDR1 LNHNV and CDR2 YYDKDF (reference sequence). The CDR3 has 14 amino acids. The CDR3 region is CATSRELAGETQYF. CDR3 coding DNA: TGTGCCACCAGCAGGGAACTAGCGGGCGAGACGCAGTATTTT.